The next 8 T cell receptor beta chains were all read from a single sample in a study of control samples from healthy donors and cancer patients. Libraries were prepared by immunoSEQ multiplex PCR; TCRdb keeps only in-frame clonotypes and omits some of them. There are some 150,000 clones in the sample; over 90% occur only once, and around 2.4% lies in the top ten. The sequenced sample consisted of blood. These receptors originate from a man between 50 and 59 years old in good health.

The chain links TRBV28 to TRBJ1-6, with D uncertain. This CDR3 comprises 13 residues. Trimming pared 3 bases from V and 5 bases from J, leaving 5 bases between. Looked up from germline, CDR1 is MDHEN and CDR2 is SYDVKM. This CDR3 reads CASSLRNNSPLHF. The CDR3 nucleotides are TGTGCCAGCAGTTTGCGGAATAATTCACCCCTCCACTTT.

This chain uses TRBV20-1 with TRBJ1-1; the match to TRBD1 covers 9 bases. V was clipped by 3 bases and J by 5 bases; unmatched bases: 4. CDR1 is DFQATT and CDR2 is SNEGSKA in the germline V gene (reference sequence). The CDR3 is made up of 13 amino acids. The CDR3 region is CSASGTGITEAFF. The CDR3 DNA follows: TGCAGTGCTAGTGGGACAGGGATTACTGAAGCTTTCTTT.

V gene TRBV28 combines with J gene TRBJ2-7; D tentatively reads TRBD1 or TRBD2 (5 bases each). Germline CDR1 MDHEN, CDR2 SYDVKM. There are 15 residues in the CDR3. Trimming removed 7 bases from V and 5 bases from J, with 21 bases in between. CDR3 protein: CASTLTGQGTHEQYF. CDR3 DNA: TGTGCCAGCACTCTCACGGGGCAGGGCACGCACGAGCAGTACTTC.

The CDR3 spells CASSFTGANVLTF. Written as DNA, the CDR3 is TGTGCCAGCAGTTTCACTGGGGCCAACGTCCTGACTTTC. The chain carries TRBV11-2 and TRBJ2-6; D call uncertain. The CDR3 has 13 amino acids. CDR1 SGHAT and CDR2 FQNNGV come from the germline V gene. V was pared by 6 bases and J by 2 bases, with 5 bases between.

The chain couples TRBV7-9 to TRBJ2-2; D unclear. The germline V and J ends were trimmed by 1 base and 2 bases, with 8 bases remaining between them. Germline assignment: CDR1 SEHNR and CDR2 FQNEAQ (reference sequence). The CDR3 has 15 amino acids. The CDR3 here is CASSLGAVNTGELFF. The CDR3 nucleotides read TGTGCCAGCAGCTTAGGGGCGGTAAACACCGGGGAGCTGTTTTTT.

Note on this clone: The junction departs from germline at one end; a sequencing error may be responsible. The gene calls are TRBV18 and TRBJ2-7; maybe TRBD1 (5 bases). This CDR3 contains 12 residues. Germline V CDR1 and CDR2: KGHSH, LQKENI. The CDR3: CAGSPGSYEQYF. The CDR3, as DNA: TGTGCCGGCTCACCAGGGTCCTACGAGCAGTACTTC.

The chain links TRBV19 to TRBJ1-5; TRBD1 is a possible D gene (5 bases). The CDR3 contains 14 residues. Trimming removed 8 bases from V and 2 bases from J, with 13 bases in between. CDR1 and CDR2 from the germline V gene are LNHDA and SQIVND (reference sequence). Here the CDR3 reads CASGFGDGNQPQHF. DNA for the CDR3: TGTGCCAGTGGGTTTGGGGACGGCAATCAGCCCCAGCATTTT.

V and J are TRBV24-1 and TRBJ2-2; TRBD2 aligns across 9 bases. Germline V gene sequence: CDR1 KGHDR, CDR2 SFDVKD. The CDR3 is 15 amino acids. Unmatched junction bases numbered 5, after V lost 4 bases and J lost 6 bases. The CDR3 loop reads CATSDPGLAPGELFF. The CDR3 bases are TGTGCCACCAGTGACCCGGGACTAGCCCCCGGGGAGCTGTTTTTT.